This T cell receptor (beta chain) was recovered during a study of control samples from healthy donors and cancer patients. Profiled with immunoSEQ multiplex PCR; TCRdb holds only in-frame clones, not every one. The table includes more than 100,000 clones, 89% detected once. With 0 bases removed from V and 4 bases from J, the gap between germline ends came to 10 bases. Germline CDR1 and CDR2: MNHEY and SVGAGI. The CDR3 sequence is 14 residues long. The sequenced sample consisted of PBMCs. This chain links TRBV6-5 with TRBJ2-7; D is unresolved. The TCR originated in a man aged 50 to 60 with head and neck cancer. As DNA, the CDR3 is TGTGCCAGCAGTTACTCGCCGGGTCGGTACGAGCAGTACTTC. Protein: CASSYSPGRYEQYF.